This is a list of T cell receptor beta chains from one sample in a study of regulatory T cells in long-lasting Graves disease. TCRdb reanalysed the multiplex PCR reads using MiXCR and keeps one entry per CDR3 protein. This table holds a few hundred thousand distinct CDR3 sequences, 16% found once. In addition, the sample was reused for a study of T cells in Graves' hyperthyroidism and ophthalmopathy.

The specimen comprised peripheral blood mononuclear cells (PBMCs), sampled at new diagnosis, from a patient treated with antithyroid drugs. The receptor set was obtained from a man aged 35 to 55 with Graves disease. CDR3s include the opening cysteine and the closing phenylalanine or tryptophan. Fields, in order: clone size, J gene, D gene, V gene, CDR3 protein, CDR3 DNA. A D gene is named only where the DNA matches it firmly. Only part of the rows carry a size: once, few, many, or a class if the clone is expanded.

clone size: many; J gene: TRBJ2-5; D gene: .; V gene: TRBV3-1; CDR3 protein: CASSQARGSTQYF; CDR3 DNA: TGTGCCAGCAGCCAAGCCCGGGGGTCGACCCAGTACTTC
clone size: many; J gene: TRBJ2-2; D gene: .; V gene: TRBV7-3; CDR3 protein: CASSSRDLMNTGELFF; CDR3 DNA: TGTGCCAGCAGCTCCCGGGACCTCATGAACACCGGGGAGCTGTTTTTT
clone size: many; J gene: TRBJ2-1; D gene: TRBD2; V gene: TRBV30; CDR3 protein: CAWNLAGGDEQFF; CDR3 DNA: TGTGCCTGGAACCTAGCGGGGGGGGATGAGCAGTTCTTC
clone size: many; J gene: TRBJ2-3; D gene: TRBD1; V gene: TRBV6-1; CDR3 protein: CASYTGQGAADTQYF; CDR3 DNA: TGTGCCAGCTACACGGGACAGGGGGCTGCAGATACGCAGTATTTT
clone size: many; J gene: TRBJ2-1; D gene: .; V gene: TRBV20-1; CDR3 protein: CSAAGNEQFF; CDR3 DNA: TGCAGTGCCGCGGGTAATGAGCAGTTCTTC
clone size: .; J gene: TRBJ1-2; D gene: TRBD1; V gene: TRBV9; CDR3 protein: CASSALRDRGSGGYTF; CDR3 DNA: TGTGCCAGCAGCGCCCTCCGGGACAGGGGGTCGGGCGGCTACACCTTC
clone size: few; J gene: TRBJ2-2; D gene: .; V gene: TRBV4-2; CDR3 protein: CASSQVESADTNTGELFF; CDR3 DNA: TGTGCCAGCAGCCAAGTCGAATCGGCGGACACGAACACCGGGGAGCTGTTTTTT
clone size: many; J gene: TRBJ1-4; D gene: TRBD1; V gene: TRBV7-8; CDR3 protein: CASSFFRQGPHRIEKLFF; CDR3 DNA: TGTGCCAGCAGCTTCTTCCGACAGGGCCCTCACCGTATTGAAAAACTGTTTTTT
clone size: many; J gene: TRBJ2-1; D gene: .; V gene: TRBV5-1; CDR3 protein: CASSKTFGDTSYNEQFF; CDR3 DNA: TGCGCCAGCAGCAAAACGTTTGGGGATACCTCATACAATGAGCAGTTCTTC
clone size: .; J gene: TRBJ1-2; D gene: TRBD1; V gene: TRBV7-9; CDR3 protein: CASSWDRGYGYTF; CDR3 DNA: TGTGCCAGCAGCTGGGACAGGGGCTATGGCTACACCTTC
clone size: many; J gene: TRBJ2-2; D gene: TRBD2; V gene: TRBV28; CDR3 protein: CASSLWYGRAGELFF; CDR3 DNA: TGTGCCAGCAGTTTATGGTACGGGAGGGCCGGGGAGCTGTTTTTT
clone size: .; J gene: TRBJ2-3; D gene: .; V gene: TRBV7-3; CDR3 protein: CASSYQGKDTQYF; CDR3 DNA: TGTGCCAGCAGCTACCAGGGTAAAGATACGCAGTATTTT
clone size: many; J gene: TRBJ2-1; D gene: TRBD1; V gene: TRBV12-3/TRBV12-4; CDR3 protein: CASSWQGVNEQFF; CDR3 DNA: TGTGCCAGCAGTTGGCAGGGGGTCAATGAGCAGTTCTTC
clone size: once; J gene: TRBJ2-7; D gene: .; V gene: TRBV20-1; CDR3 protein: CSAPRESREQYF; CDR3 DNA: TGCAGTGCTCCCCGGGAGTCGCGCGAGCAGTACTTC
clone size: few; J gene: TRBJ1-4; D gene: TRBD1; V gene: TRBV28; CDR3 protein: CASSLGTVPEKLFF; CDR3 DNA: TGTGCCAGCAGCCTCGGGACAGTCCCTGAAAAACTGTTTTTT
clone size: .; J gene: TRBJ1-1; D gene: .; V gene: TRBV7-9; CDR3 protein: CASSGLGRNTEAFF; CDR3 DNA: TGTGCCAGCAGCGGCCTGGGGCGGAACACTGAAGCTTTCTTT
clone size: many; J gene: TRBJ1-1; D gene: TRBD1; V gene: TRBV7-3; CDR3 protein: CASSLGTANTEAFF; CDR3 DNA: TGTGCCAGCAGCCTCGGGACAGCGAACACTGAAGCTTTCTTT
clone size: .; J gene: TRBJ1-6; D gene: TRBD1; V gene: TRBV14; CDR3 protein: CASSQMTGNSPLHF; CDR3 DNA: TGTGCCAGCAGCCAAATGACAGGGAATTCACCCCTCCACTTT
clone size: .; J gene: TRBJ2-7; D gene: TRBD1; V gene: TRBV6-2/TRBV6-3; CDR3 protein: CASWSPDRGNYEQYF; CDR3 DNA: TGTGCCAGTTGGAGCCCGGACAGGGGGAACTACGAGCAGTACTTC
clone size: .; J gene: TRBJ1-2; D gene: TRBD1; V gene: TRBV12-3/TRBV12-4; CDR3 protein: CASRQTGGDATAGYTF; CDR3 DNA: TGTGCCAGCAGACAGACAGGGGGCGACGCTACTGCTGGCTACACCTTC
clone size: .; J gene: TRBJ2-3; D gene: .; V gene: TRBV4-1; CDR3 protein: CASSHDSDTQYF; CDR3 DNA: TGCGCCAGCAGCCATGACTCAGATACGCAGTATTTT
clone size: many; J gene: TRBJ2-7; D gene: TRBD1; V gene: TRBV20-1; CDR3 protein: CSAIPGQGPSYEQYF; CDR3 DNA: TGCAGTGCGATTCCGGGACAGGGGCCCTCCTACGAGCAGTACTTC
clone size: .; J gene: TRBJ2-1; D gene: TRBD2; V gene: TRBV7-9; CDR3 protein: CASSLVASGGRNEQFF; CDR3 DNA: TGTGCCAGCAGCTTAGTCGCTAGCGGGGGGAGGAATGAGCAGTTCTTC
clone size: few; J gene: TRBJ2-1; D gene: TRBD1; V gene: TRBV20-1; CDR3 protein: CSAKGARGGQFF; CDR3 DNA: TGCAGTGCTAAGGGGGCTCGGGGCGGGCAGTTCTTC
clone size: .; J gene: TRBJ2-7; D gene: TRBD2; V gene: TRBV5-1; CDR3 protein: CASAGGGHEQYF; CDR3 DNA: TGCGCCAGCGCCGGGGGGGGCCACGAGCAGTACTTC
clone size: many; J gene: TRBJ1-4; D gene: .; V gene: TRBV24-1; CDR3 protein: CATSDGQNEKLFF; CDR3 DNA: TGTGCCACCAGTGATGGGCAGAATGAAAAACTGTTTTTT